A selection of T cell receptor beta chains follows, all from one sample in a study of cytomegalovirus exposure and HLA in healthy donors. The assay was immunoSEQ multiplex PCR, and TCRdb's table has in-frame clones only and misses some. The sample lists approximately 180,000 clones; roughly 80% were seen once. The specimen sequenced was PBMCs. These receptors came from a woman aged 45-65 years in good health and CMV-seropositive. Each CDR3 is given with its conserved first and last residue. The order of the fields is D gene, V gene, clone size, CDR3 length, J gene, CDR3 DNA, CDR3 protein. D genes are given only for firm matches. Clone sizes are given selectively: once, few, many, or a class where the clone is expanded.

D: TRBD1; V: TRBV5-1; size: .; length: 15; J: TRBJ1-6; DNA: TGCGCCAGCAGCTTGGGGACAGGGACCTATTCACCCCTCCACTTT; CDR3: CASSLGTGTYSPLHF
D: .; V: TRBV19; size: .; length: 15; J: TRBJ1-4; DNA: TGTGCCAGTAGTGGTAAACGACCTGGGAGAGAAAAACTGTTTTTT; CDR3: CASSGKRPGREKLFF
D: TRBD2; V: TRBV7-3; size: .; length: 16; J: TRBJ2-2; DNA: TGTGCCAGCAGCTTTCGGAGCGGGGGGGCCGCCGGGGAGCTGTTTTTT; CDR3: CASSFRSGGAAGELFF
D: .; V: TRBV6-4; size: .; length: 17; J: TRBJ1-1; DNA: TGTGCCAGCAGTTCCCACCTTACAGGGAAGGAGCTTGGGGAAGCTTTCTTT; CDR3: CASSSHLTGKELGEAFF
D: TRBD1; V: TRBV2; size: .; length: 15; J: TRBJ1-1; DNA: TGTGCCAGCAGTGAATACGGACAGGGAGGCACTGAAGCTTTCTTT; CDR3: CASSEYGQGGTEAFF
D: .; V: TRBV12-5; size: few; length: 14; J: TRBJ2-7; DNA: TGTGCTAGTGCCCCGGGCCCCGGGAACTACGAGCAGTACTTC; CDR3: CASAPGPGNYEQYF
D: .; V: TRBV4-2; size: .; length: 15; J: TRBJ2-1; DNA: TGTGCCAGCAGCCAACAGGGAGGCTCGGCCAATGAGCAGTTCTTC; CDR3: CASSQQGGSANEQFF
D: TRBD1; V: TRBV5-1; size: once; length: 14; J: TRBJ1-1; DNA: TGCGCCAGCAGCGCGGCTGGACAGGCATCAGAAGCTTTCTTT; CDR3: CASSAAGQASEAFF
D: TRBD1; V: TRBV5-1; size: .; length: 14; J: TRBJ2-5; DNA: TGCGCCAGCAGCTTTGGACAGGGGGAAGAGACCCAGTACTTC; CDR3: CASSFGQGEETQYF
D: .; V: TRBV15; size: .; length: 16; J: TRBJ2-7; DNA: TGTGCCACCAGCAGAGATATAGGGCAGGGGATCAACGAGCAGTACTTC; CDR3: CATSRDIGQGINEQYF
D: .; V: TRBV6-1; size: .; length: 13; J: TRBJ2-1; DNA: TGTGCCAGCAGTCAGGGTTCCTACAATGAGCAGTTCTTC; CDR3: CASSQGSYNEQFF
D: TRBD1; V: TRBV19; size: .; length: 14; J: TRBJ1-5; DNA: TGTGCCACCTCAGGGGGACGGAGGATTCAGCCCCAGCATTTT; CDR3: CATSGGRRIQPQHF
D: TRBD1; V: TRBV2; size: .; length: 17; J: TRBJ2-7; DNA: TGTGCCAGCACCTTCCTCGGCCCGGGACAGATATCCTACGAGCAGTACTTC; CDR3: CASTFLGPGQISYEQYF
D: .; V: TRBV6-9; size: few; length: 15; J: TRBJ2-1; DNA: TGTGCCAGCAGCCATTACAGGGAGCCCTACAATGAGCAGTTCTTC; CDR3: CASSHYREPYNEQFF
D: .; V: TRBV6-5; size: .; length: 14; J: TRBJ1-4; DNA: TGTGCCAGCAGTTACTCGTCACCGGGACTTGAACTGTTTTTT; CDR3: CASSYSSPGLELFF
D: TRBD1; V: TRBV9; size: .; length: 15; J: TRBJ1-4; DNA: TGTGCCAGCAGCGTAGGGACAGGTGGGAATGAAAAACTGTTTTTT; CDR3: CASSVGTGGNEKLFF
D: .; V: TRBV11-2; size: .; length: 14; J: TRBJ2-5; DNA: TGTGCCAGCAGTAACCTTACCCCCGGGGAGACCCAGTACTTC; CDR3: CASSNLTPGETQYF
D: .; V: TRBV27; size: .; length: 11; J: TRBJ2-4; DNA: TGTGCCGCCGGGGTAGCGAACATTCAGTACTTC; CDR3: CAAGVANIQYF
D: .; V: TRBV10-3; size: .; length: 14; J: TRBJ2-7; DNA: TGTGCCACCTCCCCAACTACCGGAGTTTACGAGCAGTACTTC; CDR3: CATSPTTGVYEQYF
D: TRBD2; V: TRBV19; size: .; length: 17; J: TRBJ2-3; DNA: TGTGCCAGTAGTGGGGGGTCTAGCGGGGGGGCCTCAGATACGCAGTATTTT; CDR3: CASSGGSSGGASDTQYF
D: .; V: TRBV7-9; size: .; length: 15; J: TRBJ1-4; DNA: TGTTCCAGCAGCTTAGGACGGAGGTTTAATGAAAAACTGTTTTTT; CDR3: CSSSLGRRFNEKLFF
D: TRBD1; V: TRBV6-1; size: .; length: 14; J: TRBJ1-2; DNA: TGTGCCAGCAGTGAAGCCGGGACAGGGTTGGGCTACACCTTC; CDR3: CASSEAGTGLGYTF
D: TRBD1; V: TRBV2; size: .; length: 16; J: TRBJ1-6; DNA: TGTGCCAGCAGTCGGGACAGGGGACTTCGTAATTCACCCCTCCACTTT; CDR3: CASSRDRGLRNSPLHF
D: .; V: TRBV6-6; size: few; length: 13; J: TRBJ1-5; DNA: TGTGCCAGCAGTTACCAGGACAATCAGCCCCAGCATTTT; CDR3: CASSYQDNQPQHF